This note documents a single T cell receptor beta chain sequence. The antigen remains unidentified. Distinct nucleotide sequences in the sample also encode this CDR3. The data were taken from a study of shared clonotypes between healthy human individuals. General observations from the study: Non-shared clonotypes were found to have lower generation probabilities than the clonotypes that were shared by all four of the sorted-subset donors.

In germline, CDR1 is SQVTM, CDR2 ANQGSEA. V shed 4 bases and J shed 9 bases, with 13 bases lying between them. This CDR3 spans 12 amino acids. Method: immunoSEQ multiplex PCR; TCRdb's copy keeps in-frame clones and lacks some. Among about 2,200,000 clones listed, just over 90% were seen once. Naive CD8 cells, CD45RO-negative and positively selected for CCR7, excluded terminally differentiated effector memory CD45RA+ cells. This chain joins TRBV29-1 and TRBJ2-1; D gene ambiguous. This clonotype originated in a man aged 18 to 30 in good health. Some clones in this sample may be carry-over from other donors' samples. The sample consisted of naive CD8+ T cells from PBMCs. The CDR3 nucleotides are TGCAGCGTTGTCCCCTCTTCAGGTGAGCAGTTCTTC. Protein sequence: CSVVPSSGEQFF.